This T cell receptor beta chain was captured in a study of T cells in Graves' hyperthyroidism and ophthalmopathy. Study-wide background: Peripheral blood was drawn at first diagnosis, prior to all treatment. Study-wide results and limits: Clonotypes that were expanded in thyroid above 0.001 mostly appeared in blood too. Separation of ophthalmopathy from stable hyperthyroidism was achieved by a 13 V-J model.

On this clonotype: The antigen is undetermined.

RNA transcripts gave rise to amplified TCR beta CDR3 regions. RT-PCR in the first round (using the HTBI primer set) targeted the TCR CDR3. MiXCR, run by TCRdb on the multiplex PCR reads, gives a single entry per CDR3 protein. The table records hundreds of thousands of distinct CDR3 sequences, roughly 14% of them present only once. Germline V lookup: CDR1 MNHEY, CDR2 SMNVEV (reference sequence). The V end lost 3 bases, the J end lost 7 bases, and 10 bases lay between the germline ends. The CDR3 has 12 residues. Sequenced sample: blood. The TCR originated in a young man with Graves' ophthalmopathy. The chain joins TRBV27 to TRBJ2-7; D remains unclear. The CDR3 sequence is CASSFVGREQYF. The CDR3 region has the DNA TGTGCCAGCAGTTTTGTCGGACGGGAGCAGTACTTC.